This TCR beta chain comes out of a study of control samples from healthy donors and cancer patients. This CDR3 has 14 amino acids. Germline V gene sequence: CDR1 LGHNA, CDR2 YSLEER. The ends were cut back, 1 base at V and 3 bases at J, with 9 bases in the middle. Produced via immunoSEQ multiplex PCR; TCRdb's table is partial and in-frame only. The table has 100,000 to 150,000 clones, roughly 87% seen once. The sample taken for sequencing was blood. This clonotype was obtained from a man in his late teens or twenties in good health. The rearrangement links TRBV4-3 to TRBJ1-2; D might be TRBD1 (5 bases). DNA for the CDR3: TGCGCCAGCAGCCAAGGGGGGGACGACTATGGCTACACCTTC. Its translation: CASSQGGDDYGYTF.